The 14 T cell receptor beta chains presented below share a single source sample, sequenced in a study of blood T cell repertoires in COVID-19. Clones were sequenced by immunoSEQ multiplex PCR, and TCRdb holds only the in-frame ones, with some missing. The repertoire holds some 98,000 clones, 82% seen once, with approximately 11% in the top ten. Sequencing was carried out using peripheral blood. The source is a man between 65 and 80 years old with active or convalescent COVID-19.

This clone appeared a few times. The V gene is TRBV7-8, the J gene TRBJ2-3; D gene uncertain. The V gene lost 4 bases and the J gene lost 5 bases, with 10 bases spanning the gap. Germline loops: CDR1 SGHVS, CDR2 FQNEAQ. This CDR3 has 13 residues. CDR3 sequence: CASSSTVGDTQYF. In DNA, the CDR3 is TGTGCCAGCAGCTCCACGGTTGGAGATACGCAGTATTTT.

J is TRBJ2-6 and V is TRBV19; D possibly corresponds to TRBD1 (6 bases). V gave up 1 base and J gave up 0 bases, with 13 bases separating them. The CDR3 is made up of 18 amino acids. Germline V gives CDR1 LNHDA, CDR2 SQIVND (reference sequence). The CDR3 DNA reads TGTGCCAGTAGTATAGGGCAGGGGCTAAGCTCTGGGGCCAACGTCCTGACTTTC. Translation: CASSIGQGLSSGANVLTF.

CDR3 coding DNA: TGTGCCAGCAGCTTAGTGTTTAGTCTCTCTGGAAACACCATATATTTT. Its protein product is CASSLVFSLSGNTIYF. The rearrangement uses TRBV7-2 and TRBJ1-3; D call uncertain. The V gene lost 1 base and the J gene lost 0 bases, with 10 bases spanning the gap. The CDR3 spans 16 residues. Germline-derived CDR1 and CDR2 are SGHTA and FQGNSA.

The V call is TRBV12-3 or TRBV12-4, the J call TRBJ1-2; D unclear. Trimming shortened V by 4 bases and J by 4 bases, and 4 bases separated the two germline ends. CDR3 length equals 11 residues. The DNA for the CDR3 is TGTGCCAGCAGTTCCTCCTATGGCTACACCTTC. It encodes CASSSSYGYTF.

The chain combines TRBV7-2 with TRBJ2-1; D not certain. Trimming shortened V by 2 bases and J by 0 bases, and 5 bases separated the two germline ends. CDR1 SGHTA and CDR2 FQGNSA come from the germline V gene. The length of the CDR3 is 14 residues. The CDR3 region is CASSLFISYNEQFF. Here the CDR3 DNA reads TGTGCCAGCAGCTTATTTATCTCCTACAATGAGCAGTTCTTC.

This chain links TRBV5-1 with TRBJ2-3; 13 bases match TRBD2. After removal of 3 bases from V and 2 bases from J, the junction contained 6 bases not matched to a gene. CDR1 is SGHRS and CDR2 is YFSETQ in the germline V gene. The CDR3 has 17 amino acids. The CDR3 is CASSSGTSGELTDTQYF. CDR3 sequence (DNA): TGCGCCAGCAGCTCGGGGACTAGCGGGGAACTCACAGATACGCAGTATTTT.

The chain employs TRBV15 and TRBJ2-7; 7 nucleotides align to TRBD1. Per the germline V gene, CDR1 is LNHNV and CDR2 is YYDKDF (reference sequence). The CDR3 length is 15 residues. V shed 2 bases and J 6 bases; nucleotides not matched to a gene: 10. CDR3 in amino acids: CATSRKLQGRLEQYF. The CDR3 region has the DNA TGTGCCACCAGCAGAAAACTACAGGGGAGACTCGAGCAGTACTTC.

The count of this clone is one. The chain combines TRBV7-9 with TRBJ2-2, with TRBD2 identical over 7 bases. V shed 3 bases, J shed 6 bases, and the junction held 4 bases outside the gene matches. From germline, CDR1 is SEHNR and CDR2 FQNEAQ (reference sequence). The CDR3 runs to 14 residues. In DNA form, the CDR3 reads TGTGCCAGCAGCTTCGGGGGGACGGCCGGGGAGCTGTTTTTT. Its protein is CASSFGGTAGELFF.

This clone was detected only a few times. This rearrangement joins TRBV27 to TRBJ2-3, with D tentatively TRBD1 (6 bases). Trimming stripped 6 bases from V and 7 bases from J, with 17 bases between. Germline CDR1 is MNHEY and CDR2 is SMNVEV (reference sequence). The CDR3 length is 14 residues. CDR3 DNA sequence: TGTGCCAGCAGCCCTTTAGGACAGACCTATACGCAGTATTTT. Amino acid sequence: CASSPLGQTYTQYF.

The chain uses TRBV14 and TRBJ1-6; 7 positions agree with TRBD1. This CDR3 has 16 amino acids. Germline V gene data show CDR1 as SGHDN and CDR2 as FVKESK. The trim removed 4 bases at V and 2 bases at J, leaving 5 bases unmatched. This CDR3 reads CASSPQGVTYNSPLHF. CDR3 coding DNA: TGTGCCAGCAGCCCCCAGGGGGTTACCTATAATTCACCCCTCCACTTT.

To note about this clone: This may stem from a read error, because a much larger clone lies one nucleotide away. This specimen includes other DNA sequences encoding the same CDR3. The gene calls are TRBV29-1 and TRBJ1-5, with 8 bases that match TRBD1. With V trimmed by 4 bases and J by 5 bases, 4 bases remained unmatched. The CDR3 extends over 13 amino acids. Germline lookup yields CDR1 SQVTM and CDR2 ANQGSEA. The CDR3 is CSVATGVDQPQHF. CDR3 nucleotide sequence: TGCAGCGTTGCGACAGGGGTCGATCAGCCCCAGCATTTT. Combining the CDR3 with reference TRBV29-1 and TRBJ1-5 gives the whole variable domain SAVISQKPSRDICQRGTSLTIQCQVDSQVTMMFWYRQQPGQSLTLIATANQGSEATYESGFVIDKFPISRPNLTFSTLTVSNMSPEDSSIYLCSVATGVDQPQHFGDGTRLSIL.

This clone appeared a few times. V usage is TRBV10-3 and J usage is TRBJ1-5; a weak D match, TRBD1 (5 bases). Germline V gene sequence: CDR1 ENHRY, CDR2 SYGVKD. V lost 6 bases and J lost 4, with 13 bases in between. The CDR3 consists of 14 residues. This CDR3 is CAISGHDRNQPQHF. The CDR3 region has the DNA TGTGCCATCAGCGGCCACGACAGAAATCAGCCCCAGCATTTT.

The chain recombines TRBV7-2 with TRBJ1-6; unclear D gene. CDR1 is SGHTA and CDR2 is FQGNSA in the germline V gene. This CDR3 is built from 13 residues. Deletions cut 1 base from V and 11 bases from J, with 9 bases between. This CDR3 is CASSLESRAPLHF. CDR3 coding DNA: TGTGCCAGCAGCTTAGAGTCGAGGGCACCCCTCCACTTT. The full variable domain, completed using reference TRBV7-2 and TRBJ1-6, is GAGVSQSPSNKVTEKGKDVELRCDPISGHTALYWYRQSLGQGLEFLIYFQGNSAPDKSGLPSDRFSAERTGGSVSTLTIQRTQQEDSAVYLCASSLESRAPLHFGNGTRLTVT.

The V gene is TRBV7-2, the J gene TRBJ2-1; TRBD2 aligns across 12 bases. The CDR3 consists of 17 residues. In germline, CDR1 is SGHTA, CDR2 FQGNSA. With V trimmed by 3 bases and J by 1 base, 4 bases remained unmatched. CDR3 residues: CASSLMTSGGSYNEQFF. CDR3 nucleotides: TGTGCCAGCAGCTTGATGACTAGCGGGGGTTCCTACAATGAGCAGTTCTTC. Full variable domain (missing parts from reference TRBV7-2 and TRBJ2-1): GAGVSQSPSNKVTEKGKDVELRCDPISGHTALYWYRQSLGQGLEFLIYFQGNSAPDKSGLPSDRFSAERTGGSVSTLTIQRTQQEDSAVYLCASSLMTSGGSYNEQFFGPGTRLTVL.